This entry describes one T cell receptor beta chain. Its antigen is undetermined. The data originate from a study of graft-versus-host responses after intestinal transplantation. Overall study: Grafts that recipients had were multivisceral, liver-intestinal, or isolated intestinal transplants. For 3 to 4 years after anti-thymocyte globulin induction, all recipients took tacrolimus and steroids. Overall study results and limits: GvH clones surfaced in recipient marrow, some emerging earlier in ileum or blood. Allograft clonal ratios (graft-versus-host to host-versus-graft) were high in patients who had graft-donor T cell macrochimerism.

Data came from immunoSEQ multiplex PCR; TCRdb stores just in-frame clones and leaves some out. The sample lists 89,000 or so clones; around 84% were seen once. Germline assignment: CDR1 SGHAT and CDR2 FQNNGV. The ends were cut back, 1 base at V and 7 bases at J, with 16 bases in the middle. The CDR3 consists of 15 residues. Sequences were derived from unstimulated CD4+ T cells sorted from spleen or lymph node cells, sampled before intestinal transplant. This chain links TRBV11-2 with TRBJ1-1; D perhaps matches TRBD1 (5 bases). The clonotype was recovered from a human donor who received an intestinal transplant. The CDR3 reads CASSLGYGGVGEAFF. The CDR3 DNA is TGTGCCAGCAGCTTAGGATACGGGGGGGTCGGTGAAGCTTTCTTT.